This paragraph reports one T cell receptor (beta chain). The target antigen is unknown. This record comes from a study of CD8 T cells in ankylosing spondylitis. Overall study results and limits: A motif of 7 to 9 highly homologous TCR beta variants was seen as apparently characteristic of ankylosing spondylitis blood. Researchers reportedly found disease-linked clones significantly enriched in matched ankylosing spondylitis synovial fluid. Relatively rare in peripheral blood, disease-linked clones were also CD8+.

MiXCR, run by TCRdb on the 5' RACE reads, gives a single entry per CDR3 protein. The data hold 220,000 or so distinct CDR3 sequences, with 15% to 20% observed a single time. This CDR3 is 15 amino acids long. Germline values: CDR1 MGHRA, CDR2 YSYEKL. J gave up 3 bases and V 2 bases, and 4 bases lay outside the gene matches. This clonotype was sampled from a male donor with ankylosing spondylitis. The specimen sequenced was blood, either unsorted or a sorted T cell fraction (not recorded which). The V and J genes are TRBV4-1 and TRBJ1-2; 9 positions agree with TRBD1. CDR3 nucleotide sequence: TGCGCCAGCAGCCAAAAAACAGGGGGCGACTATGGCTACACCTTC. Protein product: CASSQKTGGDYGYTF.